Below, 19 T cell receptor beta chains from the same sample are listed, as sequenced in a study of T cells in localized non-small cell lung cancer. The data were produced by immunoSEQ multiplex PCR, yet TCRdb's version contains in-frame clones alone and is incomplete. The sample consists of about 82,000 clones, around three quarters of them appearing once. Sequencing was performed on PBMCs, taken before any cancer treatment. The receptor source for this set is a man aged 35 to 70 with stage II squamous cell lung carcinoma.

V gene TRBV5-6 combines with J gene TRBJ1-5; TRBD1 aligns across 11 bases. Germline CDR1 reads SGHDT; CDR2 reads YYEEEE. The CDR3 consists of 14 residues. Losses at the gene ends were 2 bases for V and 10 bases for J; bases not matched to a gene: 5. CDR3 in DNA: TGTGCCAGCAGCTTCGGACAGGGGGCCGGCCCCCAGCATTTT. It yields the protein CASSFGQGAGPQHF.

V and J are TRBV28 and TRBJ1-3, with D perhaps matching TRBD1 (5 bases). V gave up 9 bases and J gave up 0 bases, with 12 bases separating them. The CDR3 has 14 residues. The germline gives CDR1 MDHEN, CDR2 SYDVKM. The CDR3 sequence is CARLQVFSGNTIYF. CDR3 in DNA: TGTGCCAGACTACAGGTTTTCTCTGGAAACACCATATATTTT.

As to this clone: A much larger clone differs from this one at a single base, so this may be a read error. This specimen includes other DNA sequences encoding the same CDR3. The chain joins TRBV10-3 to TRBJ2-1, with TRBD1 matching over 7 bases. The CDR3 consists of 17 residues. CDR1 is ENHRY and CDR2 is SYGVKD in the germline V gene. The trim removed 0 bases at V and 6 bases at J, leaving 11 bases unmatched. The CDR3 DNA sequence: TGTGCCATCAGTGAGTCAGGGGCGGCAGGGGGTTCCAATGAGCAGTTCTTC. The encoded protein is CAISESGAAGGSNEQFF.

The J gene is TRBJ1-5, the V gene TRBV6-1; perhaps TRBD1 as D (5 bases). CDR3 length equals 15 residues. Germline lookup yields CDR1 MNHNS and CDR2 SASEGT. V lost 3 bases to trimming and J lost 7 bases, with 16 bases between them. CDR3 protein: CASSEGGETGQPQHF. The CDR3 coding sequence is TGTGCCAGCAGTGAGGGGGGGGAAACTGGACAGCCCCAGCATTTT.

The V and J genes are TRBV19 and TRBJ1-5; D is unclear. This CDR3 contains 14 residues. Looked up from germline, CDR1 is LNHDA and CDR2 is SQIVND (reference sequence). Trimming removed 3 bases from V and 5 bases from J, with 11 bases in between. DNA of the CDR3: TGTGCCAGTAGTATTGGCGGTGGGGATCAGCCCCAGCATTTT. It codes for CASSIGGGDQPQHF.

The chain couples TRBV25-1 to TRBJ2-3; 9 bases align to TRBD2. The V and J ends lost 5 bases and 0 bases, in that order; junction bases with no gene match: 9. The CDR3 length is 17 residues. Germline CDR1 is MGHDK and CDR2 is SYGVNS. The CDR3 is CASSSELAGFSTDTQYF. CDR3 in DNA: TGTGCCAGCAGTTCTGAACTAGCGGGTTTTAGCACAGATACGCAGTATTTT.

This clone was observed many times. The chain combines TRBV7-9 with TRBJ2-1; D call uncertain. The CDR3 sequence is 15 residues long. V shed 3 bases and J shed 4 bases, with 13 bases lying between them. Germline V gives CDR1 SEHNR, CDR2 FQNEAQ (reference sequence). The CDR3 DNA reads as TGTGCCAGCAGCTTGTTCCCAAACCGTTACAATGAGCAGTTCTTC. This codes for CASSLFPNRYNEQFF.

The chain links TRBV28 to TRBJ1-6; weak D call: TRBD1 (5 bases). This CDR3 has 15 residues. Germline V gives CDR1 MDHEN, CDR2 SYDVKM. Trimming removed 6 bases at V and 4 bases at J, with 13 bases between. CDR3 DNA sequence: TGTGCCAGCAGGAAAGCGACAGAATATAATTCACCCCTCCACTTT. Protein sequence: CASRKATEYNSPLHF. The whole variable domain, remainder taken from reference TRBV28 and TRBJ1-6, is DVKVTQSSRYLVKRTGEKVFLECVQDMDHENMFWYRQDPGLGLRLIYFSYDVKMKEKGDIPEGYSVSREKKERFSLILESASTNQTSMYLCASRKATEYNSPLHFGNGTRLTVT.

V usage is TRBV5-8 and J usage is TRBJ2-7, with 11 positions matching TRBD1. The CDR3 has 15 amino acids. In germline, CDR1 is SGHTS, CDR2 YDEGEE. V was pared by 2 bases and J by 6 bases, with 7 bases of the junction left unmatched. CDR3 residues: CASSFRDRGWSEQYF. DNA of the CDR3: TGTGCCAGCAGCTTTAGGGACAGGGGGTGGAGCGAGCAGTACTTC. The variable domain in full, with the rest retrieved from reference TRBV5-8 and TRBJ2-7, is EAGVTQSPTHLIKTRGQQATLRCSPISGHTSVYWYQQALGLGLQFLLWYDEGEERNRGNFPPRFSGRQFPNYSSELNVNALELEDSALYLCASSFRDRGWSEQYFGPGTRLTVT.

This clone was recorded a few times. The chain uses TRBV5-1 and TRBJ1-2; D is ambiguous. Trimming pared 0 bases from V and 5 bases from J, leaving 11 bases between. CDR3 length equals 14 residues. The V gene's germline CDR1 is SGHRS and CDR2 YFSETQ. The CDR3 sequence: CASSLAQAEYGYTF. The CDR3 nucleotides are TGCGCCAGCAGCTTGGCCCAAGCAGAGTATGGCTACACCTTC.

CDR3 amino acids: CASSSKEGFSYNEQFF. CDR3 bases: TGTGCCAGCAGCTCTAAGGAGGGGTTCTCCTACAATGAGCAGTTCTTC. This chain uses TRBV7-6 with TRBJ2-1, with D tentatively TRBD2 (6 bases). V was cut by 4 bases and J by 0 bases, with 13 bases left in between. CDR3 length equals 16 residues. CDR1 is SGHVS and CDR2 is FNYEAQ in the germline V gene.

This chain connects TRBV19 to TRBJ1-1, with D possibly being TRBD1 (6 bases). Trimming took off 3 bases at V and 2 bases at J, with 13 bases between the two ends. Germline lookup yields CDR1 LNHDA and CDR2 SQIVND (reference sequence). The length of the CDR3 is 15 residues. In DNA form, the CDR3 reads TGTGCCAGTAGTATCTGGGGGGCGGTAAACACTGAAGCTTTCTTT. Its translation: CASSIWGAVNTEAFF.

The rearrangement joins TRBV11-2 to TRBJ2-5, with unresolved D. Germline V gene data show CDR1 as SGHAT and CDR2 as FQNNGV. The V end lost 6 bases, the J end lost 5 bases, and 10 bases lay between the germline ends. The CDR3 runs to 12 residues. The CDR3 DNA reads TGTGCCAGCAGGGTGACCGCCGAGACCCAGTACTTC. Amino acids: CASRVTAETQYF.

The chain links TRBV4-3 to TRBJ1-2; D is uncertain. The CDR3 length is 16 residues. Between the trimmed V and J ends, which lost 0 bases and 3 bases, there was a span of 14 bases. Germline V lookup: CDR1 LGHNA, CDR2 YSLEER. The CDR3 DNA is TGCGCCAGCAGCCAAGACGGTGGCCGCGGGGACTATGGCTACACCTTC. It translates to CASSQDGGRGDYGYTF.

This chain connects TRBV11-2 to TRBJ1-4, with TRBD1 matching over 10 bases. CDR1 and CDR2 from the germline V gene are SGHAT and FQNNGV. There are 18 residues in the CDR3. The V segment lost 5 bases and the J segment 6 bases; nucleotides outside the gene matches: 15. CDR3 coding DNA: TGTGCCAGCAGCCCAGGGGACAGGGGACGATCAAGGGATGAAAAACTGTTTTTT. This sequence encodes CASSPGDRGRSRDEKLFF.

The CDR3 here is CASSGGVGDRGYQPQHF. The CDR3 nucleotides read TGTGCCAGCAGCGGCGGCGTGGGGGACAGGGGATATCAGCCCCAGCATTTT. The rearrangement joins TRBV9 to TRBJ1-5; 10 bases map to TRBD1. In germline, CDR1 is SGDLS, CDR2 YYNGEE. J gave up 5 bases and V 3 bases, and 11 bases lay outside the gene matches. CDR3 size: 17 residues.

The rearrangement uses TRBV5-1 and TRBJ2-7; possible D gene TRBD1, 6 bases. The germline V gene has CDR1 SGHRS and CDR2 YFSETQ. The CDR3 has 14 residues. Trimming left V 2 bases short and J 0 bases short, with 9 bases between. Here the CDR3 DNA reads TGCGCCAGCAGCTTTGGGACACACTCCTACGAGCAGTACTTC. It encodes CASSFGTHSYEQYF.

The chain couples TRBV19 to TRBJ1-3, with D uncertain. The CDR3 is 17 residues long. Trimming stripped 3 bases from V and 0 bases from J, with 15 bases between. Germline CDR1 LNHDA, CDR2 SQIVND (reference sequence). CDR3 sequence reads: CASSMKGWTNSGNTIYF. CDR3 sequence (DNA): TGTGCCAGTAGTATGAAAGGCTGGACGAACTCTGGAAACACCATATATTTT.

This chain joins TRBV28 and TRBJ2-2, with 8 bases fitting TRBD1. This CDR3 region has 13 residues. Unmatched junction bases numbered 5, after V lost 9 bases and J lost 5 bases. Per germline, CDR1 MDHEN and CDR2 SYDVKM. The CDR3 reads CASRQGRTGELFF. The CDR3 DNA sequence: TGTGCCAGTAGACAGGGGCGGACCGGGGAGCTGTTTTTT.